Below, 13 T cell receptor gamma chains from the same sample are listed, as sequenced in a study of intestinal T cells in coeliac disease. About 11 formalin-fixed paraffin-embedded scrolls, each 5 µm thick, supplied each case's genomic DNA. Using roughly 0.2 ug of biopsy DNA, TRG was amplified with LymphoTrack primers. TCRdb redid the clone calls on the multiplex PCR reads with CATT. The sample comprises around 970 gamma-chain clones, around 50% of which are singletons, and 10% rests with the top ten. Sequencing used a duodenal biopsy. The receptors were sampled from a human donor with celiac disease.

This clone was counted a few times. Just one base apart from a much larger clone, this may be a read error. The sample holds other DNA sequences that translate to the same CDR3. This chain's CDR3 is CATWDGSYYKKLF. The CDR3 region has the DNA TGTGCCACCTGGGACGGATCTTATTATAAGAAACTCTTC. V usage is TRGV2 and J usage is TRGJ1 or TRGJ2. The CDR3 loop spans 13 amino acids. CDR1 is EGSNGY, CDR2 YDSYNSKV, per germline.

Points on this clone: This clone may be a read error of a much larger clone one base away. The chain carries TRGV10 and TRGJ1 or TRGJ2. TRGV10 counts as an open reading frame of uncertain function. CDR3 length equals 15 residues. With 8 bases clipped from V and 6 bases from J, the junction kept 17 bases outside the gene matches. This CDR3 reads CAAWDRVGQCYKKLF. CDR3 in DNA: TGTGCTGCGTGGGATCGAGTGGGGCAGTGTTATAAGAAACTCTTT.

The chain recombines TRGV10 with TRGJ1 or TRGJ2. TRGV10 is flagged as an ORF with uncertain function. V shed 8 bases and J 6 bases; nucleotides not matched to a gene: 14. This CDR3 contains 14 residues. The CDR3 spells CAAWDYTVTYKKLF. CDR3 coding DNA: TGTGCTGCGTGGGATTATACCGTTACTTATAAGAAACTCTTT.

This clone is labeled large. This sequence joins TRGV4 and TRGJ1 or TRGJ2. The CDR3 loop spans 17 amino acids. V shed 1 base and J 2 bases; nucleotides not matched to a gene: 14. CDR1 EGSTGY and CDR2 YDSYTSSV come from the germline V gene. CDR3 in amino acids: CATWDGPMKGDYYKKLF. For the CDR3, the DNA is TGTGCCACCTGGGATGGCCCTATGAAAGGTGATTATTATAAGAAACTCTTT.

The CDR3 sequence: CALVGKGVKLF. CDR3 DNA sequence: TGTGCCTTGGTGGGAAAAGGGGTGAAACTCTTT. V gene TRGV9 combines with J gene TRGJ1 or TRGJ2. Germline V lookup: CDR1 GITISATS, CDR2 ISYDGTV (reference sequence). The CDR3 runs to 11 residues. J gave up 12 bases and V 9 bases, and 14 bases lay outside the gene matches.

The V and J genes are TRGV4 and TRGJ1 or TRGJ2. This CDR3 has 14 amino acids. CDR1 and CDR2 from the germline V gene are EGSTGY and YDSYTSSV. With 4 bases clipped from V and 2 bases from J, the junction kept 8 bases outside the gene matches. CDR3 amino acids: CATWEPRDYYKKLF. The CDR3 coding sequence is TGTGCCACCTGGGAACCCCGCGATTATTATAAGAAACTCTTT.

The chain combines TRGV10 with TRGJ1 or TRGJ2. TRGV10 is placed among ORFs of uncertain function. With V trimmed by 8 bases and J by 1 base, 12 bases remained unmatched. This CDR3 spans 15 amino acids. The CDR3 DNA reads as TGTGCTGCGTGGGGATTGGGGTTTAATTATTATAAGAAACTCTTT. It specifies CAAWGLGFNYYKKLF.

The chain uses TRGV2 and TRGJP2. Germline V gene lookup returns CDR1 EGSNGY and CDR2 YDSYNSKV. Losses at the gene ends were 0 bases for V and 1 base for J; bases not matched to a gene: 8. CDR3 length: 17 amino acids. In DNA form, the CDR3 reads TGTGCCACCTGGGACGGGGCATTAGGTAGTAGTGATTGGATCAAGACGTTT. Translated, it gives CATWDGALGSSDWIKTF.

This chain joins TRGV2 and TRGJP1. The V and J ends lost 0 bases and 5 bases, in that order; junction bases with no gene match: 6. This CDR3 spans 15 amino acids. The germline gives CDR1 EGSNGY, CDR2 YDSYNSKV. CDR3 nucleotides: TGTGCCACCTGGGACGGGGCGACGACTGGTTGGTTCAAGATATTT. Its protein product is CATWDGATTGWFKIF.

This clone occurred once. At one of its ends the junction is not consistent with the germline gene, which may arise from a read error. The rearrangement uses TRGV2 and TRGJP1. CDR3 length: 17 residues. The germline CDR1 and CDR2 sequences are EGSNGY and YDSYNSKV. The DNA for the CDR3 is TGTGCTACCTGGGGACGGGCGGTAGGTACCACTGGTTGGTTCAAGATATTT. Protein product: CATWGRAVGTTGWFKIF.

This clone is termed large. Other nucleotide sequences from this sample produce the same CDR3. The chain employs TRGV3 and TRGJ1 or TRGJ2. This CDR3 contains 11 residues. With V trimmed by 0 bases and J by 11 bases, 4 bases remained unmatched. Germline CDR1 reads VTNTFY; CDR2 reads YDVSTARD (reference sequence). The CDR3 nucleotides read TGTGCCACCTGGGACAGGCCCGAGAAACTCTTT. Residues: CATWDRPEKLF.

V gene TRGV2 combines with J gene TRGJP2. Trimming took 5 bases from V and 2 from J; bases not matched to a gene: 11. Germline lookup yields CDR1 EGSNGY and CDR2 YDSYNSKV. The CDR3 consists of 16 residues. CDR3 in amino acids: CATWGRALSSDWIKTF. Written as DNA, the CDR3 is TGTGCCACCTGGGGACGGGCCCTAAGTAGTGATTGGATCAAGACGTTT.

In this sample, this clone is large. CDR3 residues: CATWVFYYKKLF. The CDR3 DNA is TGTGCCACCTGGGTATTTTATTATAAGAAACTCTTT. The rearrangement joins TRGV8 to TRGJ1 or TRGJ2. J gave up 3 bases and V 5 bases, and 4 bases lay outside the gene matches. Germline V gene sequence: CDR1 VENAVY, CDR2 YDSYNSRV. There are 12 residues in the CDR3.